This T cell receptor beta chain was obtained from a study of CD8 T cells in ankylosing spondylitis. Via MiXCR, TCRdb re-called the 5' RACE reads, giving one row per CDR3 protein. The table includes about 350,000 distinct CDR3 sequences, roughly 22% detected once. Germline lookup yields CDR1 MDHEN and CDR2 SYDVKM. V was clipped by 3 bases and J by 6 bases, with 6 bases between them. The CDR3 spans 11 residues. The source of this sequence is a male donor with ankylosing spondylitis or in good health (not recorded which). The sequenced sample consisted of blood, either unsorted or a sorted T cell fraction (not recorded which). The V gene is TRBV28, the J gene TRBJ2-7; D remains unclear. CDR3 in amino acids: CASSFYGEQYF. CDR3 nucleotides: TGTGCCAGCAGTTTTTACGGCGAGCAGTACTTC.